The present T cell receptor (beta chain) was sequenced within a study of T cell repertoires in cytomegalovirus infection. As for the study in general: Alongside well-studied HLA-B-restricted CMV epitopes, recently identified HLA-C-restricted CMV epitopes were also used. Carrying CMV and the relevant HLA type showed in public TCR beta signatures. Study results and caveats: HLA-C-restricted CMV clonotypes gave the most frequent clonotype in two of eight donors. The study identified carriers of CMV plus the relevant HLA from cumulative public TCR beta family frequency.

TCRdb reprocessed the reads with MiXCR, giving one entry per CDR3 protein. The table has 350,000 to 400,000 distinct CDR3 sequences, about 35% seen once. Comment on this clonotype: No antigen is known for it.

In germline, CDR1 is MNHNY, CDR2 SVGAGI (reference sequence). Trimming left V 0 bases short and J 2 bases short, with 11 bases between. There are 16 residues in the CDR3. The material was cultured PBMCs, obtained from culture after CMV antigen stimulation. The receptor comes from a human donor in good health (CMV status not recorded). Some clones in this sample may be carry-over from other donors' samples. The rearrangement joins TRBV6-6 to TRBJ1-5, with a possible D match to TRBD1 (5 bases). CDR3 residues: CASSYSRARGNQPQHF. CDR3 in DNA: TGTGCCAGCAGTTACTCGAGGGCCAGGGGCAATCAGCCCCAGCATTTT.